The table lists the clone carrying this T cell receptor (beta chain) with a few counts. The study ran its PCR with 60 Vbeta and 13 Jbeta primers. Profiling relied on immunoSEQ multiplex PCR, and the TCRdb table lists in-frame clones only, not all of them. The data contain some 120,000 clones, over 70% of them seen just once; the ten biggest clones take up less than 2.5%. The sample belongs to a study of cytomegalovirus exposure and HLA in healthy donors. Losses at the gene ends were 10 bases for V and 6 bases for J; bases not matched to a gene: 17. The germline gives CDR1 LGHNA, CDR2 YNFKEQ. The CDR3 extends over 15 amino acids.

The V call is TRBV4-2, the J call TRBJ1-1, with 7 bases lining up with TRBD1. The clonotype was recovered from a woman in her 40s in good health and CMV-seropositive. Input material: PBMCs. The CDR3 DNA reads as TGTGCCACCTCCGGGACAGAACAAGCCGGCGCTGAAGCTTTCTTT. Protein: CATSGTEQAGAEAFF.